Presented here are 6 T cell receptor beta chains from one specimen sequenced in a study of CD8+ T cells in alopecia areata. TCR sequencing used cDNA made by reverse transcription of extracted RNA. Repertoires were generated with immunoSEQ multiplex PCR, while TCRdb's copy carries only in-frame clones and drops some. Of approximately 140,000 clones listed, approximately 85% are singletons. The sample's treatment: oral pan-JAK inhibitor, 5-10 mg twice daily. The sequenced sample was CD8+ T cells sorted from blood, obtained at week 4, from a patient treated with tofacitinib. Receptor source: a human donor with alopecia areata.

The genes are TRBV28 and TRBJ2-1; D is uncertain. This CDR3 is built from 11 residues. V lost 5 bases to trimming and J lost 6 bases, with 5 bases between them. Germline V lookup: CDR1 MDHEN, CDR2 SYDVKM. In nucleotides, the CDR3 is TGTGCCAGCAGTCTGGGCAATGAGCAGTTCTTC. It translates to CASSLGNEQFF.

The chain uses TRBV27 and TRBJ2-1; D is unresolved. CDR3 length: 13 residues. In germline, CDR1 is MNHEY, CDR2 SMNVEV (reference sequence). V lost 4 bases, J lost 6 bases, and 10 bases lay in between. Here the CDR3 reads CASSSALANEQFF. CDR3 sequence (DNA): TGTGCCAGCAGTTCGGCCCTGGCCAATGAGCAGTTCTTC.

This chain uses TRBV29-1 with TRBJ2-1; D is perhaps TRBD1 or TRBD2 (5 bases each). Trimming pared 3 bases from V and 8 bases from J, leaving 8 bases between. The CDR3 runs 11 residues. CDR1 is SQVTM, CDR2 ANQGSEA, per germline. CDR3 nucleotide sequence: TGCAGCGTTGATTTGGGGGATGAGCAGTTCTTC. It codes for CSVDLGDEQFF.

The chain combines TRBV27 with TRBJ2-3; D gene ambiguous. Germline CDR1 reads MNHEY; CDR2 reads SMNVEV (reference sequence). The CDR3 consists of 14 residues. V was shortened by 3 bases and J by 2 bases, with 9 bases between the two germline ends. Here the CDR3 reads CASSFGYHTDTQYF. DNA of the CDR3: TGTGCCAGCAGTTTTGGCTATCACACAGATACGCAGTATTTT.

The rearrangement links TRBV29-1 to TRBJ2-2; D may be TRBD1 (5 bases). This CDR3 spans 14 amino acids. The germline V gene has CDR1 SQVTM and CDR2 ANQGSEA. The germline V and J ends were trimmed by 4 bases and 1 base, with 10 bases remaining between them. The CDR3 region is CSVVRAENTGELFF. Written as DNA, the CDR3 is TGCAGCGTTGTCAGGGCCGAGAACACCGGGGAGCTGTTTTTT.

This chain connects TRBV29-1 to TRBJ2-3; D is uncertain. The germline CDR1 and CDR2 sequences are SQVTM and ANQGSEA. V lost 1 base, J lost 3 bases, and 14 bases lay in between. The CDR3 contains 15 residues. The CDR3, as DNA: TGCAGCGTTGAAGGCGGTGGTCGGTCAACAGATACGCAGTATTTT. This translates into CSVEGGGRSTDTQYF.